The 30 T cell receptor beta chains given below trace back to one sample, sequenced in a study of low-dose radiotherapy and immunotherapy resistance in tumors. Alpha and beta chains were covered, as first-strand cDNA relied on TRAV- and TRBV-specific primers. TCRs were put through about 20 PCR cycles of amplification with Phusion. A constant-region primer and the V-primer adapter served as the primer pair. TCRdb recomputed calls from the reads with MiXCR, one row per CDR3 protein. The sample shows 45,000 to 75,000 distinct CDR3 sequences, approximately 25% of them seen only once. This sample's time point: before trial treatment. The sequencing here drew on PBMCs, taken before treatment. The receptors were gathered from a male donor with prostate cancer.

The chain recombines TRBV5-6 with TRBJ1-6, with 10 bases aligning to TRBD1. Trimming took 5 bases from V and 8 from J; bases not matched to a gene: 16. The CDR3 covers 18 residues. Germline CDR1 reads SGHDT; CDR2 reads YYEEEE. CDR3 coding DNA: TGTGCCAGCAGTCCGCCGGGACAGGGGACTTTAAATGATTCACCCCTCCACTTT. This sequence encodes CASSPPGQGTLNDSPLHF.

In regard to this clonotype: A far larger clone is one nucleotide away, so this likely arose from a read error. V is TRBV18 and J is TRBJ2-1; 11 positions agree with TRBD1. Germline V gene data show CDR1 as KGHSH and CDR2 as LQKENI. The CDR3 loop spans 15 amino acids. Trimming cost V 3 bases and J 10 bases; bases outside gene matches: 8. The CDR3 here is CASSPPGTGGYEQFF. The CDR3 DNA follows: TGTGCCAGCTCACCTCCCGGGACAGGGGGGTACGAGCAGTTCTTC.

V gene TRBV7-8 combines with J gene TRBJ2-3; maybe TRBD1 (6 bases). With 7 bases removed from V and 5 bases from J, the gap between germline ends came to 19 bases. The CDR3 runs 15 residues. CDR1 and CDR2 (germline): SGHVS, FQNEAQ. CDR3 nucleotides: TGTGCCAGCAAAACAAGGGGGAGCCCCCGAGATACGCAGTATTTT. Amino acid sequence: CASKTRGSPRDTQYF.

In its sample, this clonotype was seen many times. The chain couples TRBV7-2 to TRBJ2-1; TRBD1 might be the D (5 bases). Germline V gives CDR1 SGHTA, CDR2 FQGNSA. V lost 1 base, J lost 4 bases, and 8 bases lay in between. This CDR3 has 14 residues. CDR3 DNA sequence: TGTGCCAGCAGCTTAGGACAGAGTTACAATGAGCAGTTCTTC. Residues: CASSLGQSYNEQFF.

V gene TRBV18 combines with J gene TRBJ1-1; TRBD1 might be the D (6 bases). The CDR3 has 14 residues. Germline-derived CDR1 and CDR2 are KGHSH and LQKENI. The V end was cut by 2 bases, the J end by 5 bases, with 12 bases between. The DNA of the CDR3 is TGTGCCAGCTCACCATCGGGGGGGCGGACTGAAGCTTTCTTT. Protein: CASSPSGGRTEAFF.

The rearrangement uses TRBV15 and TRBJ2-3, with 9 nucleotides matching TRBD2. CDR1 is LNHNV and CDR2 is YYDKDF in the germline V gene (reference sequence). V shed 0 bases and J 5 bases; nucleotides not matched to a gene: 9. The CDR3 is 17 amino acids. The DNA of the CDR3 is TGTGCCACCAGCAGAGACCGGACTAGCGCTTCGAGAGATACGCAGTATTTT. Amino acid sequence: CATSRDRTSASRDTQYF.

This clonotype has more than one count but fewer than ten. V gene TRBV10-3 combines with J gene TRBJ2-1; weak D call: TRBD2 (6 bases). With 7 bases removed from V and 8 bases from J, the gap between germline ends came to 21 bases. CDR3 length: 15 amino acids. Germline CDR1 is ENHRY and CDR2 is SYGVKD. The CDR3 here is CAIMGQGGEPDEQFF. As DNA, the CDR3 is TGTGCCATCATGGGTCAAGGAGGGGAGCCCGATGAGCAGTTCTTC.

This clonotype came up many times. This chain links TRBV7-2 with TRBJ1-2, with 12 bases identical to TRBD1. Per the germline V gene, CDR1 is SGHTA and CDR2 is FQGNSA. This CDR3 has 15 amino acids. Germline trimming cut 5 bases from V and 4 bases from J; bases unmatched to any gene: 5. The CDR3 region is CASSTWDRGLYGYTF. In nucleotides, the CDR3 is TGTGCCAGCAGCACCTGGGACAGGGGGCTCTATGGCTACACCTTC.

The chain has TRBV7-9 and TRBJ2-1, with 10 bases identical to TRBD2. The germline V gene has CDR1 SEHNR and CDR2 FQNEAQ (reference sequence). Trimming took 5 bases from V and 16 from J; bases not matched to a gene: 5. This CDR3 has 11 residues. The CDR3 region has the DNA TGTGCCAGCAGCGTAACTAGCGGGGTTTTCTTC. Protein sequence: CASSVTSGVFF. Full variable domain (rest looked up from reference TRBV7-9 and TRBJ2-1): DTGVSQNPRHKITKRGQNVTFRCDPISEHNRLYWYRQTLGQGPEFLTYFQNEAQLEKSRLLSDRFSAERPKGSFSTLEIQRTEQGDSAMYLCASSVTSGVFFGPGTRLTVL.

This clonotype was recorded at least ten times. The chain has TRBV6-1 and TRBJ2-5; D is unresolved. Per the germline V gene, CDR1 is MNHNS and CDR2 is SASEGT. The germline V and J ends were trimmed by 6 bases and 2 bases, with 16 bases remaining between them. The CDR3 is 15 residues long. The CDR3 region is CASRMNLGSQETQYF. The CDR3 nucleotides read TGTGCCAGCAGGATGAATCTCGGGTCACAAGAGACCCAGTACTTC.

This clonotype was recorded many times. This chain links TRBV6-2 or TRBV6-3 with TRBJ1-2; D ambiguous. The V and J ends lost 0 bases and 2 bases respectively, with 13 bases between them. This CDR3 spans 16 amino acids. Germline V gene sequence: CDR1 MNHEY, CDR2 SVGEGT. The CDR3 DNA reads TGTGCCAGCAGTTACTCGGACCGCGAAGGCAACTATGGCTACACCTTC. It codes for CASSYSDREGNYGYTF.

Ten or more counts support this clonotype. The rearrangement joins TRBV5-1 to TRBJ2-5; 7 bases are a match to TRBD1. The CDR3 consists of 14 residues. Germline CDR1 reads SGHRS; CDR2 reads YFSETQ. The V gene end was trimmed by 1 base and the J gene end by 3 bases; junction bases not matched to a gene: 3. CDR3 sequence reads: CASSLSGTEETQYF. The CDR3 DNA sequence: TGCGCCAGCAGCTTGAGTGGGACAGAAGAGACCCAGTACTTC.

This clonotype was observed many times. The J gene is TRBJ1-1, the V gene TRBV29-1; 9 nucleotides agree with TRBD1. Per the germline V gene, CDR1 is SQVTM and CDR2 is ANQGSEA. Germline trimming cut 7 bases from V and 4 bases from J; bases unmatched to any gene: 10. This CDR3 is built from 14 residues. In DNA form, the CDR3 reads TGCAGCGCTACACCCGGACAGGGGTCCACTGAAGCTTTCTTT. Its protein is CSATPGQGSTEAFF.

The gene calls are TRBV7-9 and TRBJ1-2; D ambiguous. The CDR3 sequence is 14 residues long. Per the germline V gene, CDR1 is SEHNR and CDR2 is FQNEAQ (reference sequence). Trimming took off 3 bases at V and 2 bases at J, with 10 bases between the two ends. The CDR3 DNA is TGTGCCAGCAGCTTGTGGGCAGAAAACTATGGCTACACCTTC. Translating it yields CASSLWAENYGYTF.

The gene calls are TRBV5-6 and TRBJ2-1; 8 bases fit TRBD1. CDR3 length: 14 amino acids. V lost 0 bases, J lost 10 bases, and 6 bases stayed unmatched. Germline CDR1 is SGHDT and CDR2 is YYEEEE. CDR3 loop: CASSLGGQANEQFF. CDR3 in DNA: TGTGCCAGCAGCTTGGGGGGACAGGCTAACGAGCAGTTCTTC.

This clonotype showed up many times. The chain combines TRBV18 with TRBJ2-6; D not certain. The CDR3 length is 16 residues. Trimming shortened V by 0 bases and J by 1 base, and 7 bases separated the two germline ends. The V gene's germline CDR1 is KGHSH and CDR2 LQKENI. The CDR3 spells CASSPPNLSGANVLTF. DNA for the CDR3: TGTGCCAGCTCACCACCAAACCTTTCTGGGGCCAACGTCCTGACTTTC.

This clonotype was detected ten times or more. The chain employs TRBV5-1 and TRBJ1-6, with D uncertain. In germline, CDR1 is SGHRS, CDR2 YFSETQ. Deletions cut 0 bases from V and 5 bases from J, with 6 bases between. The CDR3 spans 14 residues. CDR3 protein: CASSLVADNSPLHF. CDR3 bases: TGCGCCAGCAGCTTGGTGGCAGATAATTCACCCCTCCACTTT.

This clonotype was picked up many times. The rearrangement uses TRBV7-3 and TRBJ2-1, with D maybe TRBD2 (6 bases). Germline lookup yields CDR1 SGHTA and CDR2 FQGTGA. V lost 3 bases and J lost 5, with 8 bases in between. The CDR3 is made up of 13 amino acids. The CDR3 protein is CASSFRGNNEQFF. The DNA for the CDR3 is TGTGCCAGCAGCTTCCGGGGGAACAATGAGCAGTTCTTC.

CDR3 nucleotides: TGTGCCAGCAGCCAAGTCGCGGATACGCAGTATTTT. It yields the protein CASSQVADTQYF. The chain combines TRBV4-2 with TRBJ2-3; D not resolved. V lost 1 base, J lost 6 bases, and 5 bases lay in between. In germline, CDR1 is LGHNA, CDR2 YNFKEQ. The CDR3 has 12 amino acids.

This clonotype appeared a few times. The chain links TRBV6-5 to TRBJ1-5, with TRBD1 matching over 7 bases. Germline values: CDR1 MNHEY, CDR2 SVGAGI. This CDR3 is 15 amino acids long. With 6 bases clipped from V and 5 bases from J, the junction kept 10 bases outside the gene matches. In nucleotides, the CDR3 is TGTGCCAGCAGGCCCGGTGACAGGGTTTATCAGCCCCAGCATTTT. Translated: CASRPGDRVYQPQHF.

This clonotype was counted many times. The chain has TRBV5-1 and TRBJ1-1, with TRBD1 matching over 9 bases. The CDR3 runs to 18 residues. Germline V gene lookup returns CDR1 SGHRS and CDR2 YFSETQ. J lost 1 base, V lost 0 bases, and 10 bases had no gene match. The CDR3 region has the DNA TGCGCCAGCAGCTTGGCCGGGACAGGGAAAAGCTCGAACACTGAAGCTTTCTTT. As protein: CASSLAGTGKSSNTEAFF.

Many counts were recorded for this clonotype. The chain has TRBV5-1 and TRBJ2-7; D not certain. Trimming removed 0 bases at V and 2 bases at J, with 9 bases between. The CDR3 is made up of 14 amino acids. Germline loops: CDR1 SGHRS, CDR2 YFSETQ. The CDR3 spells CASSLGLATYEQYF. As DNA, the CDR3 is TGCGCCAGCAGCTTGGGATTGGCTACCTACGAGCAGTACTTC.

There are a few counts of this clonotype. The CDR3: CASSFSAGVTDTQYF. The CDR3 bases are TGTGCCAGCAGTTTCTCTGCAGGGGTCACAGATACGCAGTATTTT. The chain combines TRBV28 with TRBJ2-3; TRBD1 is a possible D gene (6 bases). Trimming removed 3 bases at V and 2 bases at J, with 12 bases between. Germline V lookup: CDR1 MDHEN, CDR2 SYDVKM. This CDR3 has 15 amino acids.

This clonotype was counted at least ten times. This chain joins TRBV12-2 and TRBJ2-1; the table assigns TRBD2, which was not confirmed against the DNA. TRBV12-2 is a known pseudogene. There are 20 residues in the CDR3. CDR3 bases: TGTGCAAGTCGCCCCCACAACAAACAGTCGGGACTTAGCGTACCGAATGAGCAGTTCTTC. The encoded protein is CASRPHNKQSGLSVPNEQFF.

In this sample, this clonotype turned up many times. The J gene is TRBJ2-5, the V gene TRBV7-2; D possibly corresponds to TRBD1 (6 bases). The V gene's germline CDR1 is SGHTA and CDR2 FQGNSA. The CDR3 contains 15 residues. V lost 5 bases and J 4 bases, leaving 17 bases between the germline ends. The chain's CDR3 is CASSQEQGRGETQYF. Written as DNA, the CDR3 is TGTGCCAGCAGCCAGGAACAGGGTAGAGGAGAGACCCAGTACTTC.

The rearrangement links TRBV5-4 to TRBJ1-1; D gene ambiguous. Germline loops: CDR1 SGHNT, CDR2 YYREEE (reference sequence). CDR3 length: 14 amino acids. The ends were cut back, 0 bases at V and 4 bases at J, with 10 bases in the middle. The CDR3 loop is CASSLAGRGTEAFF. CDR3 DNA sequence: TGTGCCAGCAGCTTGGCCGGACGGGGCACTGAAGCTTTCTTT.

This clonotype was observed once. The rearrangement links TRBV7-9 to TRBJ2-1; TRBD2 might be the D (6 bases). The CDR3 loop spans 15 amino acids. Germline V gene lookup returns CDR1 SEHNR and CDR2 FQNEAQ (reference sequence). Trimming pared 5 bases from V and 8 bases from J, leaving 19 bases between. The CDR3 DNA follows: TGTGCCAGCAGCCTTCCGGGAGCGGGTATCTATGAGCAGTTCTTC. Translated: CASSLPGAGIYEQFF.

This clonotype was counted at least ten times. The chain has TRBV13 and TRBJ2-1, with a possible D match to TRBD1 (5 bases). Germline assignment: CDR1 PRHDT and CDR2 FYEKMQ (reference sequence). Trimming stripped 5 bases from V and 2 bases from J, with 16 bases between. This CDR3 has 16 amino acids. CDR3 nucleotides: TGTGCCAGCAGCCAACGGACAAGATCAACCTACAATGAGCAGTTCTTC. Translated: CASSQRTRSTYNEQFF.

The chain combines TRBV5-8 with TRBJ2-1, with D tentatively TRBD1 (5 bases). V lost 5 bases to trimming and J lost 3 bases, with 21 bases between them. The CDR3 has 17 residues. From germline, CDR1 is SGHTS and CDR2 YDEGEE. The CDR3 DNA reads as TGTGCCAGCAGTTCGGATCAACAGGTAATTAACTACAATGAGCAGTTCTTC. Its translation: CASSSDQQVINYNEQFF.

Ten or more counts support this clonotype. V is TRBV9 and J is TRBJ2-5; the D gene is possibly TRBD1 (5 bases). Germline CDR1 is SGDLS and CDR2 is YYNGEE. The CDR3 consists of 16 residues. Trimming stripped 3 bases from V and 0 bases from J, with 15 bases between. In nucleotides, the CDR3 is TGTGCCAGCAGCGCCCTGGGGCGGATGGACCAAGAGACCCAGTACTTC. It encodes CASSALGRMDQETQYF.